The TCR beta chain described here comes from a study of cytomegalovirus exposure and HLA in healthy donors. Study observations and caveats: CMV serostatus alone was available as immune exposure information. In vitro testing confirmed a few CMV-associated chains as specific for CMV antigens.

A remark on this clone: The antigen is undetermined.

This CDR3 has 14 residues. Germline CDR1 and CDR2: MGHRA and YSYEKL. The V gene lost 3 bases and the J gene lost 8 bases, with 14 bases spanning the gap. PCR used 60 Vbeta primers and 13 Jbeta primers. This table comes from immunoSEQ multiplex PCR, and its TCRdb copy is limited to in-frame clones, with some not included. This sample's table has more than 200,000 clones. The chain has TRBV4-1 and TRBJ2-1, with TRBD2 as a possible D gene (6 bases). Input material: PBMCs. This clonotype originated in a woman aged 30 to 39 in good health and CMV-seropositive. The CDR3 DNA reads as TGCGCCAGCAGCCATAGCGGCCCTTCCTATGAGCAGTTCTTC. This sequence encodes CASSHSGPSYEQFF.